Below are 22 T cell receptor beta chains sequenced from a single sample in a study of blood T cell repertoires in COVID-19 (dated by TCRdb to the early 2020s). Libraries were built with the immunoSEQ multiplex PCR assay. TCRdb obtained this table from immuneACCESS and retained in-frame rearrangements with V and J assigned. These tables miss some clones; where compared with another copy, unresolved V genes account for less than half of the shortfall, and the remainder is unexplained. This sample holds about 330,000 clones; around 87% were observed only once. Jointly, the top ten make up roughly 4% of the sample. Sequenced material: peripheral blood. These receptors were obtained from a woman in her 50s with active or convalescent COVID-19.

The rearrangement uses TRBV4-3 and TRBJ2-3, with D perhaps matching TRBD1 (6 bases). Germline V gene data show CDR1 as LGHNA and CDR2 as YSLEER. This CDR3 is 16 amino acids long. V was clipped by 3 bases and J by 5 bases, with 18 bases between them. CDR3 bases: TGCGCCAGCAGCCAGGGAACGAGGGGGTTAGGAGATACGCAGTATTTT. Encoded protein: CASSQGTRGLGDTQYF.

The chain carries TRBV15 and TRBJ2-5, with D uncertain. CDR1 is LNHNV, CDR2 YYDKDF, per germline (reference sequence). This CDR3 comprises 14 residues. Trimming removed 5 bases at V and 2 bases at J, with 12 bases between. As DNA, the CDR3 is TGTGCCACCAGCGAGTTAGATTTACAAGAGACCCAGTACTTC. Translated, it gives CATSELDLQETQYF. The complete variable domain, with remaining parts taken from reference TRBV15 and TRBJ2-5, reads DAMVIQNPRYQVTQFGKPVTLSCSQTLNHNVMYWYQQKSSQAPKLLFHYYDKDFNNEADTPDNFQSRRPNTSFCFLDIRSPGLGDTAMYLCATSELDLQETQYFGPGTRLLVL.

The genes are TRBV4-3 and TRBJ1-4; no firm D call. The germline V gene has CDR1 LGHNA and CDR2 YSLEER. V shed 3 bases and J shed 7 bases, with 30 bases lying between them. The CDR3 has 20 amino acids. CDR3 bases: TGCGCCAGCAGCCATGGTGAAAACGCATGGTCCCGGGATGTTGGTGAAAAACTGTTTTTT. As protein: CASSHGENAWSRDVGEKLFF.

The chain links TRBV20-1 to TRBJ2-7; TRBD2 agrees at 10 bases. Germline lookup yields CDR1 DFQATT and CDR2 SNEGSKA (reference sequence). Trimming removed 3 bases from V and 2 bases from J; junction bases left unmatched: 7. This CDR3 is built from 15 residues. The CDR3 reads CSASASGGLTYEQYF. CDR3 sequence (DNA): TGCAGTGCTAGTGCTAGCGGGGGCCTCACCTACGAGCAGTACTTC.

The chain links TRBV7-3 to TRBJ2-3; 8 nucleotides match TRBD1. There are 15 residues in the CDR3. Germline CDR1 SGHTA, CDR2 FQGTGA. V dropped 4 bases and J dropped 1; count of bases not matched to a gene: 4. CDR3 residues: CASSSGGRGTDTQYF. The DNA for the CDR3 is TGTGCCAGCAGCTCAGGGGGCCGGGGCACAGATACGCAGTATTTT.

This clone was counted a single time. The chain is built from TRBV18 and TRBJ2-5, with a weak D call TRBD1 (5 bases). CDR1 and CDR2 (germline): KGHSH, LQKENI. V lost 2 bases and J lost 5, with 12 bases in between. The CDR3 has 14 amino acids. The CDR3 sequence: CASSPAGLGETQYF. The CDR3 nucleotides read TGTGCCAGCTCACCAGCAGGGCTAGGGGAGACCCAGTACTTC.

The chain recombines TRBV28 with TRBJ1-1, with a possible D match to TRBD1 (6 bases). The CDR3 is made up of 15 amino acids. V dropped 7 bases and J dropped 0 bases, with 15 bases sitting between them. CDR1 and CDR2 from the germline V gene are MDHEN and SYDVKM. The CDR3 DNA is TGTGCCAGCACTAACCGGGACACTGTGAACACTGAAGCTTTCTTT. Protein product: CASTNRDTVNTEAFF.

The V call is TRBV20-1, the J call TRBJ2-3; D remains unclear. With 4 bases removed from V and 6 bases from J, the gap between germline ends came to 5 bases. This CDR3 has 10 amino acids. CDR1 is DFQATT, CDR2 SNEGSKA, per germline (reference sequence). The CDR3 spells CSATSDTQYF. In DNA form, the CDR3 reads TGCAGTGCTACGAGCGATACGCAGTATTTT.

The rearrangement uses TRBV6-5 and TRBJ2-7; perhaps TRBD1 as D (5 bases). The V end lost 2 bases, the J end lost 8 bases, and 16 bases lay between the germline ends. CDR1 is MNHEY, CDR2 SVGAGI, per germline. CDR3 size: 14 residues. The CDR3 is CASSYRQPDVKQYF. The CDR3 nucleotides read TGTGCCAGCAGTTACAGACAGCCCGATGTGAAGCAGTACTTC.

The chain carries TRBV7-2 and TRBJ1-1; a possible D gene is TRBD1 (6 bases). This CDR3 spans 14 amino acids. Germline CDR1 SGHTA, CDR2 FQGNSA. V was cut by 3 bases and J by 0 bases, with 8 bases left in between. The CDR3 DNA is TGTGCCAGCAGCTTCGGACAGATGAACACTGAAGCTTTCTTT. The encoded protein is CASSFGQMNTEAFF.

CDR3 bases: TGTGCCAGCAGTTTACGGCAGGTCTACACTGAAGCTTTCTTT. Its protein is CASSLRQVYTEAFF. The chain joins TRBV28 to TRBJ1-1; no clear D gene. CDR1 is MDHEN, CDR2 SYDVKM, per germline. The ends were cut back, 2 bases at V and 3 bases at J, with 10 bases in the middle. The CDR3 extends over 14 amino acids.

The chain recombines TRBV7-2 with TRBJ1-1, with D possibly being TRBD1 (5 bases). V was clipped by 1 base and J by 3 bases, with 12 bases between them. There are 15 residues in the CDR3. CDR1 and CDR2 from the germline V gene are SGHTA and FQGNSA. In nucleotides, the CDR3 is TGTGCCAGCAGCTTAGTAGGGGATTGGGACACTGAAGCTTTCTTT. Protein product: CASSLVGDWDTEAFF.

The chain has TRBV2 and TRBJ2-1; 8 bases are a match to TRBD2. V lost 5 bases to trimming and J lost 7 bases; unmatched junction nucleotides: 4. Germline V CDR1 and CDR2: SNHLY, FYNNEI. The CDR3 is made up of 13 amino acids. For the CDR3, the DNA is TGTGCCAGCAGTTGGACTAGCAGGAATGAGCAGTTCTTC. It yields the protein CASSWTSRNEQFF. Supplemented by reference TRBV2 and TRBJ2-1, the full variable domain reads EPEVTQTPSHQVTQMGQEVILRCVPISNHLYFYWYRQILGQKVEFLVSFYNNEISEKSEIFDDQFSVERPDGSNFTLKIRSTKLEDSAMYFCASSWTSRNEQFFGPGTRLTVL.

The rearrangement uses TRBV30 and TRBJ1-5; possibly TRBD1 for D (5 bases). The CDR3 length is 15 residues. Germline lookup yields CDR1 GTSNPN and CDR2 SVGIG (reference sequence). Trimming took off 4 bases at V and 4 bases at J, with 17 bases between the two ends. The CDR3 DNA reads TGTGCCTGGACCCCCGGGGGGTTTGTAAATCAGCCCCAGCATTTT. This gives the protein CAWTPGGFVNQPQHF.

This chain uses TRBV27 with TRBJ2-1; D possibly corresponds to TRBD1 (5 bases). Looked up from germline, CDR1 is MNHEY and CDR2 is SMNVEV (reference sequence). CDR3 length: 15 amino acids. Trimming took off 8 bases at V and 5 bases at J, with 19 bases between the two ends. The CDR3 loop is CASSQVRQSNNEQFF. In DNA, the CDR3 is TGTGCCAGCTCTCAAGTACGACAGTCCAACAATGAGCAGTTCTTC.

This chain joins TRBV27 and TRBJ2-2; TRBD2 matches at 11 bases. With 5 bases clipped from V and 2 bases from J, the junction kept 4 bases outside the gene matches. The germline gives CDR1 MNHEY, CDR2 SMNVEV (reference sequence). There are 16 residues in the CDR3. The CDR3 protein is CASSTGLAANTGELFF. Here the CDR3 DNA reads TGTGCCAGCAGTACGGGACTAGCGGCAAACACCGGGGAGCTGTTTTTT.

V usage is TRBV5-4 and J usage is TRBJ1-2; tentative D call: TRBD1 (5 bases). This CDR3 is 17 amino acids long. V lost 4 bases and J 3 bases, leaving 22 bases between the germline ends. CDR1 SGHNT and CDR2 YYREEE come from the germline V gene (reference sequence). The CDR3 sequence is CASSAGGTDGGDYGYTF. The CDR3 DNA sequence: TGTGCCAGCAGCGCGGGAGGGACGGACGGGGGGGACTATGGCTACACCTTC.

The rearrangement links TRBV7-2 to TRBJ2-7, with TRBD1 matching over 7 bases. The V and J ends lost 1 base and 4 bases, in that order; junction bases with no gene match: 7. Germline V gene lookup returns CDR1 SGHTA and CDR2 FQGNSA. The CDR3 is made up of 15 amino acids. In nucleotides, the CDR3 is TGTGCCAGCAGCTTAGGGCGACAGGGTCCGTACGAGCAGTACTTC. Translated: CASSLGRQGPYEQYF.

This chain links TRBV29-1 with TRBJ1-2; D not resolved. CDR1 is SQVTM, CDR2 ANQGSEA, per germline. V was cut by 5 bases and J by 3 bases, with 7 bases left in between. The CDR3 is 11 amino acids. This CDR3 reads CSVSRDYGYTF. In nucleotides, the CDR3 is TGCAGCGTTTCACGGGACTATGGCTACACCTTC.

This clone appeared once. The chain combines TRBV4-3 with TRBJ1-3; TRBD1 is a possible D gene (6 bases). Germline-derived CDR1 and CDR2 are LGHNA and YSLEER. The CDR3 spans 17 residues. Trimming took 0 bases from V and 0 from J, leaving 12 bases between them. The CDR3 spells CASSQDSTGSSGNTIYF. In DNA form, the CDR3 reads TGCGCCAGCAGCCAAGATAGTACAGGGAGCTCTGGAAACACCATATATTTT.

This chain links TRBV7-4 with TRBJ2-7; 8 bases line up with TRBD1. Germline trimming cut 6 bases from V and 6 bases from J; bases unmatched to any gene: 4. CDR3 size: 12 residues. Germline V gene data show CDR1 as SGHVT and CDR2 as SQSDAQ. The CDR3 coding sequence is TGTGCCAGCAGTTGGGACAGGAGCGAGCAGTACTTC. This codes for CASSWDRSEQYF. Full variable domain (missing parts from reference TRBV7-4 and TRBJ2-7): GAGVSQSPRYKVAKRGRDVALRCDSISGHVTLYWYRQTLGQGSEVLTYSQSDAQRDKSGRPSGRFSAERPERSVSTLKIQRTEQGDSAVYLCASSWDRSEQYFGPGTRLTVT.

The chain uses TRBV4-3 and TRBJ2-3, with TRBD1 matching over 9 bases. The CDR3 loop spans 19 amino acids. V trimming: 1 base; J trimming: 5 bases; junction bases outside the gene matches: 16. CDR1 LGHNA and CDR2 YSLEER come from the germline V gene. The CDR3 loop reads CASSQGGTGPLGHRDTQYF. CDR3 DNA sequence: TGCGCCAGCAGCCAAGGGGGGACAGGGCCCCTCGGACACAGAGATACGCAGTATTTT.